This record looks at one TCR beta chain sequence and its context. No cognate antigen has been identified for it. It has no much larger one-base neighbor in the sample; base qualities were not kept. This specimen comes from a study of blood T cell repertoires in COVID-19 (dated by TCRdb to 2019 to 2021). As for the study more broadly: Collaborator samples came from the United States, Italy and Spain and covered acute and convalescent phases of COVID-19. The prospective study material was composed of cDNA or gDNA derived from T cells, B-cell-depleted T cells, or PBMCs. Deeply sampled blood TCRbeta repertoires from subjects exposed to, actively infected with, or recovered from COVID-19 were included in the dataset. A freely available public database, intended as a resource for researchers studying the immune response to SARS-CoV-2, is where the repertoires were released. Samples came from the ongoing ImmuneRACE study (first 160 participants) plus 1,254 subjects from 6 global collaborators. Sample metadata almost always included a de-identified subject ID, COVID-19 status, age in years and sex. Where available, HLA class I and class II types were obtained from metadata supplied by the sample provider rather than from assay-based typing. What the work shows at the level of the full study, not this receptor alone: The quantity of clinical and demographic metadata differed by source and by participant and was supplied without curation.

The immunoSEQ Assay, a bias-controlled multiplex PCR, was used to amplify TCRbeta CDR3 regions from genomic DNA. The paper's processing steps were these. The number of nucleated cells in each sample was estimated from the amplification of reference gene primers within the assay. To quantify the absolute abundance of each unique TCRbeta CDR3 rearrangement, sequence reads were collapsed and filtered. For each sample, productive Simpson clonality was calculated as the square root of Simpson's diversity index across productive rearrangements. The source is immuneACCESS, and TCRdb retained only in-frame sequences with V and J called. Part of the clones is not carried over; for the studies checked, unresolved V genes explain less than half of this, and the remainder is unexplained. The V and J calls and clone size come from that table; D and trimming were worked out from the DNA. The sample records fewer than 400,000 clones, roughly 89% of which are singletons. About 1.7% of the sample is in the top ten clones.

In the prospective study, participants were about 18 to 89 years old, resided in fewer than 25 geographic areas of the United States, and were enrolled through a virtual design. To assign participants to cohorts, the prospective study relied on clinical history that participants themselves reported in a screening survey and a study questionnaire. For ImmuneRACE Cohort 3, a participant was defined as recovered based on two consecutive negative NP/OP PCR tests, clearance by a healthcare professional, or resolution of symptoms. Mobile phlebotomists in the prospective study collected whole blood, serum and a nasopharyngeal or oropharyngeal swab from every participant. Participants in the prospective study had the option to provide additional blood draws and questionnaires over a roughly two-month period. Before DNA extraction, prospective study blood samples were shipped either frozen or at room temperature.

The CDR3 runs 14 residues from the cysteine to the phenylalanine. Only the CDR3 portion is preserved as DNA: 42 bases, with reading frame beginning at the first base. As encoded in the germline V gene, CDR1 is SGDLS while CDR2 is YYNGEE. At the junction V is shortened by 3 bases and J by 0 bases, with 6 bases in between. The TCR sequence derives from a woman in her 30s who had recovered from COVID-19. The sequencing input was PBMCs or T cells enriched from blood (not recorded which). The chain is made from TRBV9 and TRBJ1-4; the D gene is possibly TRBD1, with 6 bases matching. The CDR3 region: CASSEGATNEKLFF. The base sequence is TGTGCCAGCAGCGAGGGGGCAACTAATGAAAAACTGTTTTTT.